These 14 T cell receptor beta chains were all obtained from the same sample, sequenced in a study of shared clonotypes between healthy human individuals. Generated by immunoSEQ multiplex PCR, the TCRdb table keeps only in-frame clones and is missing some. The sample consists of millions of clones, approximately 95% of them appearing once. Sequencing was done on a sample of naive CD4+ T cells sorted from blood. Subset noted: CD45RA+ positively selected. The receptor set was obtained from a man between 18 and 29 years old in good health.

This chain uses TRBV2 with TRBJ2-2, with unresolved D. The CDR3 spans 13 residues. Germline V CDR1 and CDR2: SNHLY, FYNNEI. The V end was cut by 4 bases, the J end by 4 bases, with 7 bases between. CDR3 in DNA: TGTGCCAGCAGTGGGTCAGGCACCGGGGAGCTGTTTTTT. Translation: CASSGSGTGELFF.

The CDR3 protein is CASSLGHSEKLFF. CDR3 coding DNA: TGCGCCAGCAGCTTGGGACACTCTGAAAAACTGTTTTTT. This sequence joins TRBV5-1 and TRBJ1-4; D unclear. The CDR3 extends over 13 amino acids. CDR1 and CDR2 from the germline V gene are SGHRS and YFSETQ. The ends were cut back, 0 bases at V and 7 bases at J, with 7 bases in the middle.

The CDR3 DNA sequence: TGTGCCAGCAGCTTTGTGGGACAGGCTACAGGGACCCAGTACTTC. This codes for CASSFVGQATGTQYF. The chain has TRBV11-1 and TRBJ2-5, with 8 positions matching TRBD1. From germline, CDR1 is SGHAT and CDR2 FQDESV (reference sequence). The CDR3 sequence is 15 residues long. The V segment lost 3 bases and the J segment 7 bases; nucleotides outside the gene matches: 10.

As regards this clone: Other DNA sequences from this sample encode an identical CDR3 as well. The chain uses TRBV5-4 and TRBJ1-2; TRBD1 matches 10 bases. CDR1 SGHNT and CDR2 YYREEE come from the germline V gene (reference sequence). This CDR3 region has 13 residues. V was clipped by 3 bases and J by 4 bases; unmatched bases: 0. The CDR3 reads CASSWDRGYGYTF. The CDR3 DNA sequence: TGTGCCAGCAGCTGGGACAGGGGCTATGGCTACACCTTC.

The chain has TRBV4-1 and TRBJ2-1; D perhaps matches TRBD2 (5 bases). This CDR3 comprises 15 residues. Germline-derived CDR1 and CDR2 are MGHRA and YSYEKL. The V gene lost 1 base and the J gene lost 3 bases, with 10 bases spanning the gap. CDR3 nucleotide sequence: TGCGCCAGCAGCCAAGGCGAGAGCGGCTACAATGAGCAGTTCTTC. The encoded protein is CASSQGESGYNEQFF.

The genes are TRBV28 and TRBJ1-2; D uncertain. V was trimmed by 10 bases and J by 4 bases, leaving 22 bases between them. This CDR3 spans 15 amino acids. The germline CDR1 and CDR2 sequences are MDHEN and SYDVKM. CDR3 sequence: CATNAAKRRPYGYTF. The CDR3 DNA reads as TGTGCCACAAATGCCGCGAAAAGGCGCCCCTATGGCTACACCTTC.

The chain combines TRBV5-6 with TRBJ2-5; D is perhaps TRBD1 or TRBD2 (5 bases each). Germline V gives CDR1 SGHDT, CDR2 YYEEEE. V was cut by 4 bases and J by 3 bases, with 13 bases left in between. This CDR3 has 14 residues. CDR3 in DNA: TGTGCCAGCAGCCCGGGATTGGGGGAAGAGACCCAGTACTTC. This encodes CASSPGLGEETQYF.

V gene TRBV11-3 combines with J gene TRBJ2-3; TRBD2 is a possible D gene (6 bases). This CDR3 contains 15 residues. Germline lookup yields CDR1 SGHNT and CDR2 YENEEA. V was cut by 6 bases and J by 5 bases, with 18 bases left in between. CDR3 loop: CASSRGSGGVDTQYF. The CDR3 bases are TGTGCCAGCAGTAGGGGTAGCGGTGGAGTAGATACGCAGTATTTT.

This clone was recorded only once. The V call is TRBV7-9, the J call TRBJ2-6; TRBD1 aligns across 7 bases. Looked up from germline, CDR1 is SEHNR and CDR2 is FQNEAQ (reference sequence). The CDR3 consists of 19 residues. V lost 2 bases, J lost 4 bases, and 14 bases stayed unmatched. The DNA of the CDR3 is TGTGCCAGCAGCTTATTCTTCCTGACAGGGTATCTGGGGGCCAACGTCCTGACTTTC. Protein: CASSLFFLTGYLGANVLTF.

J is TRBJ2-2 and V is TRBV7-9; TRBD1 matches 9 bases. CDR1 SEHNR and CDR2 FQNEAQ come from the germline V gene (reference sequence). The CDR3 is made up of 15 amino acids. V was clipped by 5 bases and J by 5 bases; unmatched bases: 6. The CDR3: CASSAGQGRTGELFF. The CDR3 nucleotides read TGTGCCAGCAGCGCGGGACAGGGAAGAACCGGGGAGCTGTTTTTT.

For the CDR3, the DNA is TGTGCCAGCAGCTTGGTAGGGAGGGGACAGCCCCAGCATTTT. The encoded protein is CASSLVGRGQPQHF. The chain combines TRBV5-6 with TRBJ1-5; D might be TRBD1 (5 bases). This CDR3 is built from 14 residues. V gave up 0 bases and J gave up 7 bases, with 11 bases separating them. Germline CDR1 reads SGHDT; CDR2 reads YYEEEE.

The chain recombines TRBV11-2 with TRBJ2-1; D may be TRBD2 (5 bases). CDR1 and CDR2 from the germline V gene are SGHAT and FQNNGV. The V gene lost 5 bases and the J gene lost 4 bases, with 12 bases spanning the gap. The CDR3 totals 14 residues. CDR3 nucleotide sequence: TGTGCCAGCAGCCGGGAAAAAAGGTACAATGAGCAGTTCTTC. Encoded protein: CASSREKRYNEQFF. The variable domain in full, completed from reference TRBV11-2 and TRBJ2-1, reads EAGVAQSPRYKIIEKRQSVAFWCNPISGHATLYWYQQILGQGPKLLIQFQNNGVVDDSQLPKDRFSAERLKGVDSTLKIQPAKLEDSAVYLCASSREKRYNEQFFGPGTRLTVL.

This clone came up a few times. The chain employs TRBV7-9 and TRBJ2-5; D uncertain. The DNA end favors TRBJ2-7, so the J call may be wrong. There are 12 residues in the CDR3. Germline CDR1 and CDR2: SEHNR and FQNEAQ (reference sequence). CDR3 region: CASSPGRYEQYF. The CDR3 bases are TGTGCCAGCAGCCCCGGCCGCTACGAGCAGTACTTC.

V is TRBV10-3 and J is TRBJ1-5; TRBD1 is a possible D gene (5 bases). Trimming took 8 bases from V and 3 from J, leaving 17 bases between them. This CDR3 has 15 amino acids. Germline values: CDR1 ENHRY, CDR2 SYGVKD. CDR3 sequence reads: CAIWAGPPYNQPQHF. In DNA, the CDR3 is TGTGCCATCTGGGCGGGGCCGCCGTACAATCAGCCCCAGCATTTT.